The TCR beta chain described here comes from a study of OX40 agonist ivuxolimab in advanced cancers. For context, the study as a whole: Ivuxolimab was an agonistic, fully human IgG2 monoclonal antibody directed against OX40 (CD134), a costimulatory receptor. The monotherapy dose-escalation portion (N ≈ 52 patients) of the phase I ivuxolimab trial is reported in the paper. Of the approximately 50 dose-escalation patients, hepatocellular carcinoma was present in 19, melanoma in around 15, renal cell carcinoma in 9 and head and neck cancer in 9. Three dose-escalation patients achieved partial responses, one with hepatocellular carcinoma and two with cutaneous melanoma. Patients were allowed to have had prior anti-PD-1, anti-PD-L1 or anti-CTLA-4 therapy, and 30% to 50% of the dose-escalation patients had previously received checkpoint inhibitors. In the dose-escalation cohort, more than 75% of patients were male, and the mean age was around 60 years, with a range of 23 to 79. Peripheral TCRbeta sequencing was intended to test whether TCR sequence diversity was altered and clonal T-cell expansion was caused by ivuxolimab. Intravenous ivuxolimab was administered to patients every 2 weeks at six dose levels: 0.01, 0.1, 0.3, 1.5, 3 and 10 mg/kg. The full study reports these points: The antigen specificity of the clonally expanded peripheral T cells was not determined. At doses from 0.1 to 3.0 mg/kg, clonal expansion was seen in both CD4+ and CD8+ blood T cells between baseline and week 6. Low levels of normalized T-cell clonal expansion were also seen in some patients who did not respond. Partial responders in the 0.1-3.0 mg/kg groups had among the lowest normalized peripheral clonal expansion, especially among CD8+ T cells. After ivuxolimab, more expanded clones were found on average in CD8+ T cells than in CD4+ T cells.

For this clone: Its target antigen remains unknown. The record has no base qualities; no much larger clone is one base away.

V loses 7 bases, J loses 4 bases, and the germline ends lie 11 bases apart. According to the germline V gene (reference sequence), CDR1 reads LNHDA and CDR2 reads SQIVND. Taken from cysteine to phenylalanine, the CDR3 has 12 residues. Only the CDR3 region is kept as DNA, spanning 36 bases read in frame from base 1. The trial excluded patients who had a history of autoimmune disease or were on systemic immunosuppression. Peripheral blood for TCR sequencing was drawn from every dose cohort at baseline, at cycle 4 day 1 and at cycle 7 day 1. Samples were obtained from an open-label, multicenter, first-in-human phase I dose-escalation trial of ivuxolimab. Adults with locally advanced or metastatic melanoma, renal cell carcinoma, hepatocellular carcinoma or head and neck squamous cell carcinoma were enrolled in the trial. CD4+ and CD8+ T cells were sorted separately from peripheral blood before TCR sequencing.

To sequence the TCRbeta CDR3 region, genomic DNA was isolated from the sorted cells. The immunoSEQ Assay was used for sequencing of TCRbeta CDR3 regions. TCRdb mirrors the immuneACCESS table, restricted to in-frame sequences. Some clones are absent from its copies; in checked studies, under half trace to an unresolved V gene, and the reason for the others is unknown. This sample lists about 100,000 clones; approximately 80% were detected once. Roughly 5.5% of the sample is in the top ten clones. The sample consisted of CD4+ or CD8+ T cells sorted from blood, taken in a trial of the OX40 agonist ivuxolimab. The receptor comes from an adult with an advanced solid tumor such as melanoma, head and neck, liver or kidney cancer. This receptor chain uses TRBV19 and TRBJ2-7; a tentative D call is TRBD1 (6 bases match). The bases read TGTGCCAGTACCGCGGACAGTTACGAGCAGTACTTC. Translated, this gives CASTADSYEQYF.